The rows below give T cell receptor beta chains drawn from one sample of a study of blood T cell repertoires in COVID-19. This table comes from immunoSEQ multiplex PCR, and its TCRdb copy is limited to in-frame clones, with some not included. This sample has 85,000 to 120,000 clones, with 87% found just once. The material sequenced was peripheral blood. Receptors were obtained from a man between 45 and 60 years old with active COVID-19. CDR3s leave out the opening cysteine and the closing phenylalanine or tryptophan. The order of the fields is J gene, V gene, CDR3 protein.

j_call: TRBJ2-1
v_call: TRBV7-9
cdr3_aa: ASSPGQGFYNEQF

j_call: TRBJ2-7
v_call: TRBV6-4
cdr3_aa: ASSAEDGSYEQY

j_call: TRBJ1-3
v_call: TRBV14
cdr3_aa: ASSKTGVGGNIIY

j_call: TRBJ1-3
v_call: TRBV5-1
cdr3_aa: ASTTEGGLAGNTIY

j_call: TRBJ1-2
v_call: TRBV6-5
cdr3_aa: ASREDRGSYGYT

j_call: TRBJ2-7
v_call: TRBV20-1
cdr3_aa: SAQTDYEQY

j_call: TRBJ2-3
v_call: TRBV5-1
cdr3_aa: ASSPGWSSTDTQY

j_call: TRBJ2-7
v_call: TRBV10-3
cdr3_aa: AISDPGIYEQY

j_call: TRBJ1-5
v_call: TRBV5-8
cdr3_aa: ASSWGQGRNQPQH

j_call: TRBJ2-5
v_call: TRBV7-7
cdr3_aa: ASTKGRTAQETQY

j_call: TRBJ1-1
v_call: TRBV2
cdr3_aa: ASLSLNTEAF

j_call: TRBJ2-2
v_call: TRBV5-4
cdr3_aa: ASSTPGLDVGELF

j_call: TRBJ1-2
v_call: TRBV7-8
cdr3_aa: ATTTGGVGYT

j_call: TRBJ2-3
v_call: TRBV5-1
cdr3_aa: ASSLGSGLAGSTDTQY

j_call: TRBJ2-5
v_call: TRBV2
cdr3_aa: ASIRDRGEETQY

j_call: TRBJ2-2
v_call: TRBV5-4
cdr3_aa: ASSPGGGGYAGELF

j_call: TRBJ2-7
v_call: TRBV27
cdr3_aa: ASSSWQGTYEQY

j_call: TRBJ1-3
v_call: TRBV4-2
cdr3_aa: ASSQESQRSFSGNTIY

j_call: TRBJ2-7
v_call: TRBV3-1/TRBV3-2
cdr3_aa: ASSQGAWYEQY

j_call: TRBJ1-1
v_call: TRBV5-6
cdr3_aa: ASSLGVIMNTEAF

j_call: TRBJ1-6
v_call: TRBV5-1
cdr3_aa: ASSLAGTGANSPLH

j_call: TRBJ2-5
v_call: TRBV21-1
cdr3_aa: ASPKPTGKETQY

j_call: TRBJ1-1
v_call: TRBV5-6
cdr3_aa: ASSPTGKYTEAF

j_call: TRBJ1-6
v_call: TRBV5-1
cdr3_aa: ASTGTENSPLH

j_call: TRBJ2-4
v_call: TRBV19
cdr3_aa: ASTTGTGENIQY

j_call: TRBJ2-1
v_call: TRBV7-3
cdr3_aa: ASSSSPGAGGINEQF

j_call: TRBJ1-1
v_call: TRBV7-9
cdr3_aa: ASSFNNLNTEAF

j_call: TRBJ2-4
v_call: TRBV19
cdr3_aa: ASRGLAKNIQY

j_call: TRBJ1-4
v_call: TRBV7-9
cdr3_aa: ASSIAVGELF

j_call: TRBJ1-3
v_call: TRBV3-1/TRBV3-2
cdr3_aa: ASSQGVRASGNTIY

j_call: TRBJ2-6
v_call: TRBV4-2
cdr3_aa: ASSQDTYSGANVLT

j_call: TRBJ2-7
v_call: TRBV12-3/TRBV12-4
cdr3_aa: ASSTGQPYEQY

j_call: TRBJ2-3
v_call: TRBV5-1
cdr3_aa: ASSLGGLAVTDTQY

j_call: TRBJ2-1
v_call: TRBV4-1
cdr3_aa: ASSQVFRRGGQGYEQF

j_call: TRBJ2-7
v_call: TRBV7-6
cdr3_aa: ASSQLRDSPGEQY

j_call: TRBJ2-7
v_call: TRBV6-5
cdr3_aa: ASNTETPKQY

j_call: TRBJ1-4
v_call: TRBV6-1
cdr3_aa: ASSVSGGNEKLF

j_call: TRBJ1-2
v_call: TRBV6-4
cdr3_aa: ASSEGQGYGYT

j_call: TRBJ2-5
v_call: TRBV3-1/TRBV3-2
cdr3_aa: ASSQEPKGLAGVAQY

j_call: TRBJ2-1
v_call: TRBV6-5
cdr3_aa: ASRGNAGPYNEQF

j_call: TRBJ2-5
v_call: TRBV5-1
cdr3_aa: ASSSLSGGIGTQY

j_call: TRBJ1-4
v_call: TRBV2
cdr3_aa: ASRSTGSDEKLF

j_call: TRBJ2-1
v_call: TRBV7-7
cdr3_aa: ASSPLNPGAGDRNEQF

j_call: TRBJ2-3
v_call: TRBV30
cdr3_aa: AWSRGAVTDTQY

j_call: TRBJ1-2
v_call: TRBV6-5
cdr3_aa: ASSYGRVLDYGYT

j_call: TRBJ2-2
v_call: TRBV11-2
cdr3_aa: ASRSIRGGTGELF

j_call: TRBJ2-4
v_call: TRBV4-1
cdr3_aa: ASRDPLQGITHKNIQY

j_call: TRBJ1-6
v_call: TRBV5-6
cdr3_aa: ASRTGDSPLH

j_call: TRBJ1-1
v_call: TRBV14
cdr3_aa: ASSLQGYTEAF

j_call: TRBJ2-7
v_call: TRBV10-2
cdr3_aa: ASSESRRKY

j_call: TRBJ1-2
v_call: TRBV5-4
cdr3_aa: ASSPEQGAYGYT

j_call: TRBJ2-2
v_call: TRBV6-5
cdr3_aa: ASKELAGGPGELF

j_call: TRBJ1-2
v_call: TRBV6-5
cdr3_aa: ASRGTGLANYGYT

j_call: TRBJ2-5
v_call: TRBV14
cdr3_aa: ASSRGVPGGTQY

j_call: TRBJ2-6
v_call: TRBV2
cdr3_aa: ASEDGTVSGANVLT

j_call: TRBJ2-7
v_call: TRBV7-2
cdr3_aa: ASSQQGRLEQY

j_call: TRBJ1-5
v_call: TRBV9
cdr3_aa: ASSEGSPGQLNQPQH